The clone carrying this TCR beta chain turned up a few times. What it recognizes is unknown. This entry comes from a study of human T cells and chemical hapten exposure. Study-wide results and caveats: TCRs above 1 in 1000 frequency stayed constant with DPC sensitization. Significantly greater numbers of large CDR3 similarity clusters came from expanded TCRs than from controls.

Time point here: patch test 1, 2 weeks after DPC sensitization. Treatment indicated: therapeutic diphenylcyclopropenone sensitization with weekly scalp DPC. Authors' analysis steps: Counts of TCRs in each sample centred on a median of around 92,000 and extended from around 24,000 to 710,000. TCRdb processed the RACE reads anew with MiXCR; each CDR3 protein has one entry. The V and J calls here are based on TCRdb, not the publication. This sample yields 150,000 to 200,000 distinct CDR3 sequences, of which 20% to 25% are seen a single time; 6.7% belongs to the top ten. This CDR3 has 15 residues. The V end was cut by 3 bases, the J end by 3 bases, with 15 bases between. Germline V CDR1 and CDR2: SGHDT, YYEEEE.

Here the sequenced sample was whole blood, taken in connection with sensitization to the hapten diphenylcyclopropenone (DPC). The V gene is TRBV5-6, the J gene TRBJ1-1, with a weak D call TRBD1 (5 bases). This TCR was recovered from a woman aged 45 to 65 with alopecia areata. Some clones in this sample may be carry-over from other donors' samples. CDR3 amino acids: CASSWTGLGDTEAFF. As DNA, the CDR3 is TGTGCCAGCAGCTGGACGGGTCTGGGGGACACTGAAGCTTTCTTT.